Listed below are T cell receptor beta chains from one sample, sequenced in a study of blood T cell repertoires in COVID-19. Clones were sequenced by immunoSEQ multiplex PCR, and TCRdb holds only the in-frame ones, with some missing. The sample includes about 110,000 clones, more than 65% seen only once; the top ten take 6.5% to 10%. The sequencing input was peripheral blood. The receptor source for this set is a woman of 80 years or more with active or convalescent COVID-19. CDR3s include the opening cysteine and the closing phenylalanine or tryptophan. Each record gives: J gene, clone size, CDR3 length, D gene, V gene, CDR3 DNA, CDR3 protein. D genes are given only for firm matches. Some rows have no size entry. The others give once, few or many, or a class for an expanded clone.

TRBJ1-6 | . | 16 | . | TRBV3-1/TRBV3-2 | TGTGCCAGCAGCCAAGACCCCTCGGGGTTCAATTCACCCCTCCACTTT | CASSQDPSGFNSPLHF
TRBJ1-1 | . | 14 | TRBD1 | TRBV19 | TGTGCCAGTAGTATCGGGACAGGGAACACTGAAGCTTTCTTT | CASSIGTGNTEAFF
TRBJ2-7 | few | 13 | . | TRBV29-1 | TGCAGCGTGGGGGGGGCCAGCTCCTACGAGCAGTACTTC | CSVGGASSYEQYF
TRBJ1-1 | . | 13 | . | TRBV5-6 | TGTGCCAGCAGCTCGCAGGGGTGGACCGAAGCTTTCTTT | CASSSQGWTEAFF
TRBJ2-5 | . | 17 | TRBD2 | TRBV10-3 | TGTGCCATCAGTGGGGGACTAGCGGGAGGAGGGGTGGAGACCCAGTACTTC | CAISGGLAGGGVETQYF
TRBJ1-5 | . | 14 | TRBD1 | TRBV19 | TGTGCCAGTAGTATACCGGACAGGGCTCAGCCCCAGCATTTT | CASSIPDRAQPQHF
TRBJ2-1 | . | 16 | . | TRBV7-3 | TGTGCCAGCAGCTCCCCCGCTCGGAGCTCCTACAATGAGCAGTTCTTC | CASSSPARSSYNEQFF
TRBJ1-5 | . | 15 | TRBD1 | TRBV19 | TGTGCCAGTAGTGAAGGACAGGGAGGACGACAGCCCCAGCATTTT | CASSEGQGGRQPQHF
TRBJ2-7 | . | 14 | . | TRBV7-9 | TGTGCCAGCAGCTTAGATCTAGCCTCCTACGAGCAGTACTTC | CASSLDLASYEQYF
TRBJ2-2 | . | 18 | . | TRBV10-3 | TGTGCCATCAGTGTGGAGGAAAGAGGGACAACCAACACCGGGGAGCTGTTTTTT | CAISVEERGTTNTGELFF
TRBJ1-2 | . | 14 | TRBD1 | TRBV19 | TGTGCCAGTAGTATGGTGGGGACAGTCTATGGCTACACCTTC | CASSMVGTVYGYTF
TRBJ2-3 | . | 16 | . | TRBV5-4 | TGTGCCAGCAGCCCTGAAGGACTGATTAACACAGATACGCAGTATTTT | CASSPEGLINTDTQYF
TRBJ1-2 | few | 14 | TRBD1 | TRBV29-1 | TGCAGCGGGCATACGGGACAGGGGGCCTATGGCTACACCTTC | CSGHTGQGAYGYTF
TRBJ2-7 | . | 14 | . | TRBV23-1 | TGCGCCAGCAGTCAATGTCCGAGCTCCTACGAGCAGTACTTC | CASSQCPSSYEQYF
TRBJ2-4 | . | 13 | . | TRBV18 | TGTGCCAGCTCACCCGAAACTAGAGACATTCAGTACTTC | CASSPETRDIQYF
TRBJ1-2 | few | 13 | . | TRBV15 | TGTGCCACCAGCAGAGATCTAGGGGCCACTAAAACCTTC | CATSRDLGATKTF
TRBJ1-5 | . | 13 | TRBD1 | TRBV19 | TGTGCCAGTAGTGGGACAGGTTATCAGCCCCAGCATTTT | CASSGTGYQPQHF
TRBJ1-1 | once | 15 | TRBD1 | TRBV9 | TGTGCCAGCAGCGTGGGACAGGGGTATAGCACTGAAGCTTTCTTT | CASSVGQGYSTEAFF
TRBJ1-5 | . | 16 | TRBD1 | TRBV4-1 | TGCGCCAGCAGCCAACTAACGGGACAGGGCGTGCAGCCCCAGCATTTT | CASSQLTGQGVQPQHF
TRBJ2-7 | . | 15 | TRBD1 | TRBV28 | TGTGCCAGCAGCCCGCCCGGACAGGGTGGCTACGAGCAGTACTTC | CASSPPGQGGYEQYF
TRBJ2-2 | . | 16 | . | TRBV5-1 | TGCGCCAGCAGCTTCGACGGACAGATTTTCACCGGGGAGCTGTTTTTT | CASSFDGQIFTGELFF
TRBJ2-1 | . | 13 | . | TRBV19 | TGTGCCAGTAGTATCAGTGGGCGAGATGAGCAGTTCTTC | CASSISGRDEQFF
TRBJ2-7 | few | 11 | . | TRBV2 | TGTGCCAGCGACCGAGGATACGAGCAGTACTTC | CASDRGYEQYF
TRBJ2-5 | . | 14 | . | TRBV15 | TGTGCCACCAGCAAAACGGGAGAAGCAGAGACCCAGTACTTC | CATSKTGEAETQYF
TRBJ1-5 | . | 12 | . | TRBV19 | TGTGCCAGTAGTCTTAACAATCAGCCCCAGCATTTT | CASSLNNQPQHF
TRBJ1-1 | . | 13 | TRBD1 | TRBV7-8 | TGTGCCAGCAGCTCTCAGACAGGGACTGAAGCTTTCTTT | CASSSQTGTEAFF
TRBJ2-1 | . | 14 | TRBD2 | TRBV4-1 | TGCGCCAGCAGCCAAGCTAGCGGATACAATGAGCAGTTCTTC | CASSQASGYNEQFF
TRBJ2-1 | . | 11 | . | TRBV20-1 | TGCAGTGCTAGGACAAACAATGAGCAGTTCTTC | CSARTNNEQFF
TRBJ1-1 | . | 12 | TRBD1 | TRBV6-5 | TGTGCCAGCAGTCAACAGGGGGGAGTAGCTTTCTTT | CASSQQGGVAFF
TRBJ1-2 | . | 13 | TRBD1 | TRBV6-5 | TGTGCCAGCAGTTGGGACAGGGGCTATGGCTACACCTTC | CASSWDRGYGYTF
TRBJ2-2 | . | 14 | . | TRBV3-1/TRBV3-2 | TGTGCCAGCAGCCAAGGACGGGACACCGGGGAGCTGTTTTTT | CASSQGRDTGELFF
TRBJ1-5 | . | 19 | TRBD1 | TRBV7-3 | TGTGCCAGCAGCCAGCTTAAAGGACGTGGGACAGGGGGCGGGCAGCCCCAGCATTTT | CASSQLKGRGTGGGQPQHF
TRBJ1-1 | . | 14 | . | TRBV2 | TGTGCCAGCAGTGAGCCTCCGGTAAACACTGAAGCTTTCTTT | CASSEPPVNTEAFF
TRBJ1-2 | once | 12 | . | TRBV25-1 | TGTGCCACAGCCCAGGGTAGTTTTGGCTACACCTTC | CATAQGSFGYTF
TRBJ1-2 | . | 11 | . | TRBV10-2 | TGCGCCAGCAACAGTAACTATGGCTACACCTTC | CASNSNYGYTF
TRBJ2-5 | . | 16 | TRBD2 | TRBV3-1/TRBV3-2 | TGTGCCAGCAGCCAACCGAAGAGGACGGGAGGGGAGACCCAGTACTTC | CASSQPKRTGGETQYF
TRBJ2-1 | . | 15 | . | TRBV2 | TGTGCCAGCAGTGTTGGCAGGGGCCTTTACAATGAGCAGTTCTTC | CASSVGRGLYNEQFF
TRBJ2-5 | . | 18 | . | TRBV12-5 | TGTGCTAGTGTCCCTTACCTTGCTGGCGGGACCGCCATAGGGACCCAGTACTTC | CASVPYLAGGTAIGTQYF
TRBJ2-7 | . | 15 | TRBD2 | TRBV7-8 | TGTGCCAGCAGCTTCGGGACTAGCGGGATGGGCGAGCAGTACTTC | CASSFGTSGMGEQYF
TRBJ1-1 | . | 15 | TRBD1 | TRBV27 | TGTGCCAGCAGTCAGGGGGGAACCCTGAACACTGAAGCTTTCTTT | CASSQGGTLNTEAFF
TRBJ1-1 | . | 15 | . | TRBV15 | TGTGCCACCAGCAGAGATTTCAGGGAGGGCACTGAAGCTTTCTTT | CATSRDFREGTEAFF
TRBJ1-4 | . | 14 | . | TRBV2 | TGTGCCAGCAGTCAGGGGACAACTAATGAAAAACTGTTTTTT | CASSQGTTNEKLFF
TRBJ1-1 | . | 12 | . | TRBV7-8 | TGTGCCAGCAGCTTAACCGGGTTCCGAGCTTTCTTT | CASSLTGFRAFF